This T cell receptor beta chain was sequenced during a study of blood T cell repertoires in COVID-19. About the study: There were acute and convalescent COVID-19 samples, and they came from the United States, Italy and Spain. In each case, the material was cDNA or gDNA derived from T cells, B-cell-depleted T cells, or PBMCs.

Authors' processing steps: Scientists estimated how many nucleated cells there were by amplifying reference gene primers. This table comes from immunoSEQ multiplex PCR, and its TCRdb copy is limited to in-frame clones, with some not included. The V and J calls and clone size come from that table; D and trimming were worked out from the DNA. The sample has over 85,000 clones; more than 70% are singletons. V gave up 5 bases and J gave up 7 bases, with 15 bases separating them. The CDR3 runs to 14 residues. Germline lookup yields CDR1 SGHTA and CDR2 FQGTGA. This chain joins TRBV7-3 and TRBJ2-1, with a weak D call TRBD1 (6 bases). The TCR sequence derives from a woman older than 75 with active COVID-19. Sequencing was done on a sample of peripheral blood. DNA for the CDR3: TGTGCCAGCAGCCCTAGGGGGTTCGATAATGAGCAGTTCTTC. Its translation is CASSPRGFDNEQFF. The full variable domain, in which reference TRBV7-3 and TRBJ2-1 provide the parts outside the CDR3, is GAGVSQTPSNKVTEKGKYVELRCDPISGHTALYWYRQSLGQGPEFLIYFQGTGAADDSGLPNDRFFAVRPEGSVSTLKIQRTERGDSAVYLCASSPRGFDNEQFFGPGTRLTVL.